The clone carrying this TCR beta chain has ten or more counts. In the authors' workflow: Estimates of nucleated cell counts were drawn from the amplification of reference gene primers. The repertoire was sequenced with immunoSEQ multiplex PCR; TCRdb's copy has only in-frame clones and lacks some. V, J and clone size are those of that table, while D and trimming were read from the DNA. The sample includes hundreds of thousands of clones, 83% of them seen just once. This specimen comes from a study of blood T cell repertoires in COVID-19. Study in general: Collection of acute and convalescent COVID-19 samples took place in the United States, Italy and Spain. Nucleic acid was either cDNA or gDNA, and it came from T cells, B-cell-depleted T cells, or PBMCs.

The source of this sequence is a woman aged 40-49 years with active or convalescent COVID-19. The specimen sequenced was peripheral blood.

The CDR3 sequence is CASSRIPGTTNEKLFF. The CDR3 nucleotides read TGCGCCAGCAGCCGTATCCCCGGGACAACTAATGAAAAACTGTTTTTT. The chain joins TRBV4-1 to TRBJ1-4, with D hard to call. V shed 4 bases and J shed 0 bases, with 12 bases lying between them. There are 16 residues in the CDR3. The germline CDR1 and CDR2 sequences are MGHRA and YSYEKL.